This TCR beta chain was sequenced in a study of type 1 regulatory T cells. Study-wide context: An in vitro protocol generated T-allo10, a Tr1-enriched, alloantigen-specific CD4 T cell product.

The CDR3 sequence is 13 residues long. In germline, CDR1 is SGHRS, CDR2 YFSETQ. V was clipped by 6 bases and J by 8 bases, with 15 bases between them. Study-level findings and limits: Compared with non-Tr1 cells, Tr1 cells showed a narrower TCR repertoire.

This clonotype is labeled medium-sized. Its target is not known. TCRdb reanalysed the reads using MiXCR and keeps one entry per CDR3 protein. The table has approximately 6,000 distinct CDR3 sequences, 30% to 40% seen once. The sequenced sample consisted of cultured type 1 regulatory T (Tr1) cells, either the whole culture or a sorted fraction (not recorded which). V usage is TRBV5-1 and J usage is TRBJ2-1; weak D call: TRBD1 (6 bases). The sequence was collected from a human donor in good health. The CDR3 is CASTRQGNDEQFF. The CDR3 nucleotides read TGCGCCAGCACCCGGCAGGGGAATGATGAGCAGTTCTTC. The entire variable domain, with the rest obtained from reference TRBV5-1 and TRBJ2-1, is as follows: KAGVTQTPRYLIKTRGQQVTLSCSPISGHRSVSWYQQTPGQGLQFLFEYFSETQRNKGNFPGRFSGRQFSNSRSEMNVSTLELGDSALYLCASTRQGNDEQFFGPGTRLTVL.